This T cell receptor beta chain was retrieved from a study of T-cell memory formation after mild COVID-19. About the research overall: Across donors, TCR clusters were largely donor specific. Study results and limitations: Proof of SARS-CoV-2 specificity was absent for the second-wave clones that crested on day 37.

TCRdb re-called the 5' RACE reads through MiXCR, storing one row per CDR3 protein. The sample contains approximately 250,000 distinct CDR3 sequences, 15% to 17% of which appear only once. Germline V gene lookup returns CDR1 MNHEY and CDR2 SMNVEV (reference sequence). The CDR3 consists of 11 residues. Trimming shortened V by 7 bases and J by 7 bases, and 9 bases separated the two germline ends. Worth noting for this clonotype: As yet, its antigen is unknown.

Specimen: PBMCs or a T cell subset sorted from them (not recorded which). This rearrangement joins TRBV27 to TRBJ2-3; no clear D. The receptor was isolated from an adult woman who had mild COVID-19 (a few samples of this study predate the infection). Cell type and time point are not known. This CDR3 reads CASKEFNTQYF. The CDR3 region has the DNA TGTGCCAGCAAGGAGTTCAATACGCAGTATTTT.